These 17 T cell receptor beta chains share one sample of origin, sequenced in a study of blood T cell repertoires in COVID-19. Assay: immunoSEQ multiplex PCR; the TCRdb copy retains only in-frame clones and omits some. Of 70,000 to 95,000 clones in the sample, about 86% were seen once. The sequencing sample was made of peripheral blood. These TCRs come from a woman in her 70s with acute or convalescent COVID-19.

This clone appeared a few times. The gene calls are TRBV2 and TRBJ2-1; TRBD2 matches at 7 bases. From germline, CDR1 is SNHLY and CDR2 FYNNEI. The CDR3 is made up of 17 amino acids. The trim removed 6 bases at V and 0 bases at J, leaving 11 bases unmatched. The DNA of the CDR3 is TGTGCCAGCAGGAGATTTGTCCTAGCGGACTCCTACAATGAGCAGTTCTTC. It yields the protein CASRRFVLADSYNEQFF.

The chain uses TRBV5-8 and TRBJ1-1; no definite D call. Trimming shortened V by 0 bases and J by 0 bases, and 6 bases separated the two germline ends. The germline CDR1 and CDR2 sequences are SGHTS and YDEGEE. The CDR3 sequence is 14 residues long. The CDR3 DNA reads as TGTGCCAGCAGCTTGGAAGCCTTGAACACTGAAGCTTTCTTT. This sequence encodes CASSLEALNTEAFF.

The chain couples TRBV14 to TRBJ1-2; no reliable D call. V lost 6 bases, J lost 0 bases, and 14 bases lay in between. CDR3 length: 15 amino acids. Germline CDR1 SGHDN, CDR2 FVKESK. The CDR3 region is CASSPIDTTNYGYTF. The CDR3 region has the DNA TGTGCCAGCAGTCCAATCGACACCACTAACTATGGCTACACCTTC.

This chain uses TRBV5-4 with TRBJ2-2; 12 positions match TRBD2. Germline CDR1 reads SGHNT; CDR2 reads YYREEE (reference sequence). The CDR3 extends over 16 amino acids. The trim removed 5 bases at V and 0 bases at J, leaving 2 bases unmatched. CDR3 bases: TGTGCCAGCAGGCTAGCGGGGGGGCCGAACACCGGGGAGCTGTTTTTT. Translating gives CASRLAGGPNTGELFF. Full variable domain (missing parts from reference TRBV5-4 and TRBJ2-2): ETGVTQSPTHLIKTRGQQVTLRCSSQSGHNTVSWYQQALGQGPQFIFQYYREEENGRGNFPPRFSGLQFPNYSSELNVNALELDDSALYLCASRLAGGPNTGELFFGEGSRLTVL.

CDR3 amino acids: CASSLFAPTSLYEQYF. CDR3 sequence (DNA): TGTGCCAGCAGTTTATTTGCCCCGACTAGTCTCTACGAGCAGTACTTC. V gene TRBV28 combines with J gene TRBJ2-7; possibly TRBD2 for D (6 bases). Germline-derived CDR1 and CDR2 are MDHEN and SYDVKM. The V end lost 1 base, the J end lost 3 bases, and 16 bases lay between the germline ends. The CDR3 sequence is 16 residues long.

The gene calls are TRBV11-2 and TRBJ2-2; D call uncertain. Per the germline V gene, CDR1 is SGHAT and CDR2 is FQNNGV. This CDR3 is 13 amino acids long. V was shortened by 2 bases and J by 9 bases, with 10 bases between the two germline ends. CDR3 in amino acids: CASSLPLQRELFF. DNA of the CDR3: TGTGCCAGCAGCTTACCCCTCCAGAGGGAGCTGTTTTTT.

V usage is TRBV4-2 and J usage is TRBJ2-2; 7 positions match TRBD2. This CDR3 region has 16 residues. CDR1 and CDR2 from the germline V gene are LGHNA and YNFKEQ. The V segment lost 1 base and the J segment 1 base; nucleotides outside the gene matches: 3. CDR3 DNA sequence: TGTGCCAGCAGCCAAGTTGCGGGGGTGAACACCGGGGAGCTGTTTTTT. Its translation is CASSQVAGVNTGELFF.

The V and J genes are TRBV24-1 and TRBJ2-3; D may be TRBD2 (6 bases). The CDR3 has 13 amino acids. The V gene lost 3 bases and the J gene lost 3 bases, with 6 bases spanning the gap. Germline V gene data show CDR1 as KGHDR and CDR2 as SFDVKD. CDR3 in amino acids: CATSDRGTDTQYF. The CDR3 DNA reads TGTGCCACCAGTGATCGGGGGACAGATACGCAGTATTTT.

This clone was seen only once. This chain uses TRBV3-1 (or the pseudogene TRBV3-2) with TRBJ2-7, with 10 bases fitting TRBD1. Germline CDR1 and CDR2: LGHDT and YNNKEL (reference sequence). V lost 4 bases, J lost 1 base, and 1 base stayed unmatched. The CDR3 spans 14 residues. CDR3 amino acids: CASSPGQGSYEQYF. The CDR3 region has the DNA TGTGCCAGCAGCCCGGGACAGGGGTCCTACGAGCAGTACTTC.

V gene TRBV18 combines with J gene TRBJ2-4, with TRBD1 matching over 11 bases. The V gene's germline CDR1 is KGHSH and CDR2 LQKENI. The trim removed 2 bases at V and 3 bases at J, leaving 6 bases unmatched. The CDR3 consists of 17 residues. This CDR3 reads CASSPSGQGAVKNIQYF. The CDR3 DNA reads as TGTGCCAGCTCACCAAGCGGACAGGGGGCAGTCAAAAACATTCAGTACTTC.

This sequence joins TRBV5-1 and TRBJ2-7, with TRBD1 matching over 9 bases. The junction had 9 bases not matched to a gene; V was cut back by 4 bases and J by 4 bases. CDR3 length equals 15 residues. Germline V gives CDR1 SGHRS, CDR2 YFSETQ. CDR3 sequence (DNA): TGCGCCAGCAGCGTCACCGGGACAGGGCAATACGAGCAGTACTTC. Residues: CASSVTGTGQYEQYF.

The rearrangement uses TRBV5-1 and TRBJ2-3; TRBD2 matches 7 bases. This CDR3 contains 16 residues. The J segment lost 6 bases and the V segment lost 6 bases, leaving 16 bases of the junction unmatched. In germline, CDR1 is SGHRS, CDR2 YFSETQ. CDR3 sequence (DNA): TGCGCCAGCACTTCTGGGGGGGACGTAGCACAGGATACGCAGTATTTT. Its protein is CASTSGGDVAQDTQYF. The full variable domain, its missing parts supplied by reference TRBV5-1 and TRBJ2-3, is KAGVTQTPRYLIKTRGQQVTLSCSPISGHRSVSWYQQTPGQGLQFLFEYFSETQRNKGNFPGRFSGRQFSNSRSEMNVSTLELGDSALYLCASTSGGDVAQDTQYFGPGTRLTVL.

The chain couples TRBV10-2 to TRBJ2-2, with 7 bases matching TRBD2. With V trimmed by 6 bases and J by 5 bases, 6 bases remained unmatched. Germline values: CDR1 WSHSY, CDR2 SAAADI. CDR3 length: 14 amino acids. The CDR3 DNA follows: TGCGCCAGCAGAATGACTAGCCCTACCGGGGAGCTGTTTTTT. It codes for CASRMTSPTGELFF.

The rearrangement links TRBV11-2 to TRBJ1-2; 7 bases match TRBD1. The germline gives CDR1 SGHAT, CDR2 FQNNGV. V lost 6 bases, J lost 7 bases, and 11 bases stayed unmatched. This CDR3 contains 14 residues. CDR3 amino acids: CASRVRGADGGYTF. Here the CDR3 DNA reads TGTGCCAGCAGAGTCAGGGGGGCGGATGGTGGCTACACCTTC.

The chain carries TRBV6-5 and TRBJ2-3, with 9 bases that match TRBD1. V was clipped by 6 bases and J by 8 bases; unmatched bases: 12. This CDR3 is 15 amino acids long. The germline V gene has CDR1 MNHEY and CDR2 SVGAGI. The CDR3 is CASSPRDRASGTQYF. In DNA, the CDR3 is TGTGCCAGCAGCCCCCGGGACAGGGCCTCTGGTACGCAGTATTTT.

This chain links TRBV19 with TRBJ2-2; TRBD2 matches 7 bases. Trimming cost V 3 bases and J 3 bases; bases outside gene matches: 4. Looked up from germline, CDR1 is LNHDA and CDR2 is SQIVND (reference sequence). The CDR3 consists of 15 residues. The CDR3 nucleotides read TGTGCCAGTAGTATGAGCGGGACCGACACCGGGGAGCTGTTTTTT. This encodes CASSMSGTDTGELFF. Full variable domain (remainder filled in from reference TRBV19 and TRBJ2-2): DGGITQSPKYLFRKEGQNVTLSCEQNLNHDAMYWYRQDPGQGLRLIYYSQIVNDFQKGDIAEGYSVSREKKESFPLTVTSAQKNPTAFYLCASSMSGTDTGELFFGEGSRLTVL.

The rearrangement uses TRBV3-1 (or the pseudogene TRBV3-2) and TRBJ1-1; 10 nucleotides align to TRBD1. Germline V gene data show CDR1 as LGHDT and CDR2 as YNNKEL (reference sequence). The CDR3 covers 15 residues. J gave up 6 bases and V 4 bases, and 8 bases lay outside the gene matches. This CDR3 is CASSPRTGGGSEAFF. DNA of the CDR3: TGTGCCAGCAGCCCGCGGACAGGGGGGGGCTCTGAAGCTTTCTTT.